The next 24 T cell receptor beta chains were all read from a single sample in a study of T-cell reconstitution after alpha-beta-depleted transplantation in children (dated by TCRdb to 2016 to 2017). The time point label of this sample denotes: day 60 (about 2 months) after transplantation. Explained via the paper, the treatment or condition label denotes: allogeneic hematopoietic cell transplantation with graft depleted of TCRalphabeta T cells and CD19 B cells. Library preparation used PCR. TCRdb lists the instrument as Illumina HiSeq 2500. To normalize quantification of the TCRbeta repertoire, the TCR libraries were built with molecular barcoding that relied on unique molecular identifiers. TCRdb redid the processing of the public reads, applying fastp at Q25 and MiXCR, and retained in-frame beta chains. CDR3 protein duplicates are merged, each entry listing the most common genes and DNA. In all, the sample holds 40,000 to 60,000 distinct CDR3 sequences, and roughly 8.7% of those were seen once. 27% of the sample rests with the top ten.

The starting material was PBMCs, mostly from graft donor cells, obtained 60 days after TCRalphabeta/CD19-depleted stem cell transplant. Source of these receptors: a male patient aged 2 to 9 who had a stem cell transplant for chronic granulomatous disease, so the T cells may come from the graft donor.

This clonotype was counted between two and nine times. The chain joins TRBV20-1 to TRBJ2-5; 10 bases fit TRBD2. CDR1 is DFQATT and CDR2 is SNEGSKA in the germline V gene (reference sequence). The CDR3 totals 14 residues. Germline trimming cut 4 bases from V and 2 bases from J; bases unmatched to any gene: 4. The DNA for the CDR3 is TGCAGTGCTAAGGGGACTAGCGCACAAGAGACCCAGTACTTC. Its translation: CSAKGTSAQETQYF.

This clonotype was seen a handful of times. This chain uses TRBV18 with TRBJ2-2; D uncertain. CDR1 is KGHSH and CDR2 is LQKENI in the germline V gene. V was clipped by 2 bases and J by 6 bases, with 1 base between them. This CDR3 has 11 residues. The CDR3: CASSPSGELFF. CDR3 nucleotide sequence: TGTGCCAGCTCACCATCCGGGGAGCTGTTTTTT.

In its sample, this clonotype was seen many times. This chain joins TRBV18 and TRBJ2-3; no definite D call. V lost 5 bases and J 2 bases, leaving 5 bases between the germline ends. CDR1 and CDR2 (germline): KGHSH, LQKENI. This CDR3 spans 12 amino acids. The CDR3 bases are TGTGCCAGCTCATCGATCACAGATACGCAGTATTTT. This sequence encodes CASSSITDTQYF.

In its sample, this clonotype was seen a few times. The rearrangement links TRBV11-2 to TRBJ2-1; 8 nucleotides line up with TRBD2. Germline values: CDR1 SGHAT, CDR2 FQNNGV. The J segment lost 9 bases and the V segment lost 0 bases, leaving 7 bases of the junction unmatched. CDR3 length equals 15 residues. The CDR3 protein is CASSLDRGLAGEQFF. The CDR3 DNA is TGTGCCAGCAGCTTAGATCGCGGACTAGCCGGTGAGCAGTTCTTC.

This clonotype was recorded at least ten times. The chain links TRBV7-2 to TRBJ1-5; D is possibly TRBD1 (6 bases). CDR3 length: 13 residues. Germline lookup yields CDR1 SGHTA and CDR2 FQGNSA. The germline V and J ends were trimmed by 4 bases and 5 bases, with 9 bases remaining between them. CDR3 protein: CASSSRQDQPQHF. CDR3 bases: TGTGCCAGCAGCTCGCGACAGGATCAGCCCCAGCATTTT.

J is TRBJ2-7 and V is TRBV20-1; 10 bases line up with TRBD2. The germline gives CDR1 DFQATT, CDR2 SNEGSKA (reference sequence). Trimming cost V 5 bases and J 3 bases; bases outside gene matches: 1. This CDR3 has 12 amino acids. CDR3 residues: CSARTSGYEQYF. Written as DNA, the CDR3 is TGCAGTGCTCGGACTAGCGGCTACGAGCAGTACTTC.

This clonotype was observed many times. The DNA of the CDR3 is TGTGCCAGCAGCTCCATGGGAGGCCAAGTCGCCACAGATACGCAGTATTTT. Its translation: CASSSMGGQVATDTQYF. The chain links TRBV11-2 to TRBJ2-3; D possibly corresponds to TRBD2 (6 bases). The CDR3 consists of 17 residues. V shed 4 bases and J shed 2 bases, with 19 bases lying between them. Germline V gives CDR1 SGHAT, CDR2 FQNNGV.

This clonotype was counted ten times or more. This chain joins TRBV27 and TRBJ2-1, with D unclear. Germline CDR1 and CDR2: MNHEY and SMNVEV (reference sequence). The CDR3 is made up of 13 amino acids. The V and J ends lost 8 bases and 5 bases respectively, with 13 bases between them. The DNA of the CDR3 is TGTGCCAGCGGTTGGTCCTACGACAATGAGCAGTTCTTC. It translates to CASGWSYDNEQFF.

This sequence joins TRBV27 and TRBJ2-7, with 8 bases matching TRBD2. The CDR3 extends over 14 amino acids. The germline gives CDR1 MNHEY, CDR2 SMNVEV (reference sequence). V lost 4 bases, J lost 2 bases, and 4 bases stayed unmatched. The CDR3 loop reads CASSSLAVPYEQYF. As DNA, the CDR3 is TGTGCCAGCAGTTCACTAGCGGTCCCCTACGAGCAGTACTTC.

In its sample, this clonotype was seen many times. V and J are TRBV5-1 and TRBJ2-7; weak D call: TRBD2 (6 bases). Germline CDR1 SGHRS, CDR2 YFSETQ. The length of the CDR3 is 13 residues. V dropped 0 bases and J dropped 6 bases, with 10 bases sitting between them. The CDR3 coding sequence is TGCGCCAGCAGCTTGGCCGTGACTAGCGAGCAGTACTTC. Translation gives CASSLAVTSEQYF.

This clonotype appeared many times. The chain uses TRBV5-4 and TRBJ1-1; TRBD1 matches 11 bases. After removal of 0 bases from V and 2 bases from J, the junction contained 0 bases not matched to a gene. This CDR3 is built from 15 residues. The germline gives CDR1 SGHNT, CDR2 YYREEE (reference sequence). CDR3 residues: CASSLGTGGNTEAFF. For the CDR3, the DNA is TGTGCCAGCAGCTTGGGGACAGGGGGCAACACTGAAGCTTTCTTT.

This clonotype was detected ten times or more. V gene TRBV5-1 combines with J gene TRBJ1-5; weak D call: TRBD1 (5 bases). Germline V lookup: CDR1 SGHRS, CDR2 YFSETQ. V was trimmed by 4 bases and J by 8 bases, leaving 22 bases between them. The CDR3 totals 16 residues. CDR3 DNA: TGCGCCAGCAGCCGGGATGGCAGGGCACAAGGGGAGCCCCAGCATTTT. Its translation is CASSRDGRAQGEPQHF.

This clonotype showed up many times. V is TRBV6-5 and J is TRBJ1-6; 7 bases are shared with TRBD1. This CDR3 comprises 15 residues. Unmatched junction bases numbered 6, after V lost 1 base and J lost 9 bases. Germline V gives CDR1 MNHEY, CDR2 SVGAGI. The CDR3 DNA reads TGTGCCAGCAGTTACTACCAACAGGGGCTTTCACCCCTCCACTTT. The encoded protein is CASSYYQQGLSPLHF.

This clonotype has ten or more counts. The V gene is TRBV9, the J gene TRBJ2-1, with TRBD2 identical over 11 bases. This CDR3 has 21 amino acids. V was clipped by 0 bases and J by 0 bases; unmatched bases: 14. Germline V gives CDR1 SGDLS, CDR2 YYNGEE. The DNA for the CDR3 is TGTGCCAGCAGCGTAGGTGTAGCGGGAGGGCCGGGACTCTTCTCCTACAATGAGCAGTTCTTC. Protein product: CASSVGVAGGPGLFSYNEQFF.

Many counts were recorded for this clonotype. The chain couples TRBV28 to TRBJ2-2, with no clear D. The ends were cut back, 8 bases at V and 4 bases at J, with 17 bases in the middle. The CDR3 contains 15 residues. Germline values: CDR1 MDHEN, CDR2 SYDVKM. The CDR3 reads CASDPAHGSTGELFF. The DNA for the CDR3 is TGTGCCAGCGACCCGGCCCATGGGTCCACCGGGGAGCTGTTTTTT. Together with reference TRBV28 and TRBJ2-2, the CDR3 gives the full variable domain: DVKVTQSSRYLVKRTGEKVFLECVQDMDHENMFWYRQDPGLGLRLIYFSYDVKMKEKGDIPEGYSVSREKKERFSLILESASTNQTSMYLCASDPAHGSTGELFFGEGSRLTVL.

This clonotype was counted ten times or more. The CDR3 coding sequence is TGTGCCAGCAGCTACAGCCCGGAGGGGGGCTACAATGAGCAGTTCTTC. It yields the protein CASSYSPEGGYNEQFF. This chain connects TRBV6-2 or TRBV6-3 to TRBJ2-1; D could derive from TRBD1 or TRBD2 (6 bases each). CDR1 and CDR2 from the germline V gene are MNHEY and SVGEGT. The V end was cut by 6 bases, the J end by 3 bases, with 18 bases between. The CDR3 is made up of 16 amino acids.

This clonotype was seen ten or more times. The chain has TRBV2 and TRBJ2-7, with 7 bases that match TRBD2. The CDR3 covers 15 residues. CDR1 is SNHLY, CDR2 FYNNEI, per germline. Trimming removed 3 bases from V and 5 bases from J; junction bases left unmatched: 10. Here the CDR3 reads CASSEVGGEIDEQYF. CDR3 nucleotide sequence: TGTGCCAGCAGTGAGGTGGGGGGGGAGATTGACGAGCAGTACTTC.

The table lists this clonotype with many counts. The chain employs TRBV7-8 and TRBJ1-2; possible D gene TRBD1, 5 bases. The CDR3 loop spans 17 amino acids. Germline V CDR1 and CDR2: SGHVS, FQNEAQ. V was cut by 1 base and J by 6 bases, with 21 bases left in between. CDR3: CASSLDSGKWELDGYTF. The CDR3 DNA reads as TGTGCCAGCAGCTTAGACTCAGGGAAATGGGAACTCGATGGCTACACCTTC.

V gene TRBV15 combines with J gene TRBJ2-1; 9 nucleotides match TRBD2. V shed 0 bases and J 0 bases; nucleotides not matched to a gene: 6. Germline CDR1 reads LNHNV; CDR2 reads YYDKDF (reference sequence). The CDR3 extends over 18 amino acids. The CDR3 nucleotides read TGTGCCACCAGCAGAGATCTCCTTAGCGGGAGCTCCTACAATGAGCAGTTCTTC. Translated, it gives CATSRDLLSGSSYNEQFF.

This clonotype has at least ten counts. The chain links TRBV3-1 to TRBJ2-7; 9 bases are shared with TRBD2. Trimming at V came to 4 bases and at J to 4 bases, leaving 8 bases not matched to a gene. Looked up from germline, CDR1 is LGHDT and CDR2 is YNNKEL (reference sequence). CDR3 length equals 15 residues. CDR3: CASSLFSGRVYEQYF. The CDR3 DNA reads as TGTGCCAGCAGCCTATTTAGCGGGAGAGTATACGAGCAGTACTTC.

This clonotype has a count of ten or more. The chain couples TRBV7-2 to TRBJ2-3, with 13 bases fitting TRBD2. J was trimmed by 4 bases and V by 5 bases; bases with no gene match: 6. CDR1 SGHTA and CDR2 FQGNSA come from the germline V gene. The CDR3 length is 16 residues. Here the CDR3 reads CASSPPGLAGSDTQYF. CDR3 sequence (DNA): TGTGCCAGCAGCCCGCCGGGACTAGCGGGGTCAGATACGCAGTATTTT.

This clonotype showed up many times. The CDR3 here is CASWGFDYGYTF. The CDR3 nucleotides are TGTGCCAGTTGGGGATTTGACTATGGCTACACCTTC. The chain combines TRBV6-2 or TRBV6-3 with TRBJ1-2, with unresolved D. The CDR3 extends over 12 amino acids. Germline V gene sequence: CDR1 MNHEY, CDR2 SVGEGT. Trimming took off 9 bases at V and 3 bases at J, with 11 bases between the two ends.

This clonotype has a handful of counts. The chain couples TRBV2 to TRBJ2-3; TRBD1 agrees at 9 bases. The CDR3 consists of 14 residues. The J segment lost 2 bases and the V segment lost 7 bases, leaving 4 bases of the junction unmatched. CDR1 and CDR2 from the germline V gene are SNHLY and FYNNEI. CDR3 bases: TGTGCCAGCAAAGGGACAGGGTCCACAGATACGCAGTATTTT. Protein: CASKGTGSTDTQYF.

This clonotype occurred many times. The CDR3 DNA reads as TGTGCCAGCAGTTTATCGGGGGGAGTTTCACCCCTCCACTTT. Its protein is CASSLSGGVSPLHF. J is TRBJ1-6 and V is TRBV12-3 or TRBV12-4, with a tentative D call TRBD1 (5 bases). The CDR3 has 14 amino acids. Trimming took 2 bases from V and 9 from J, leaving 11 bases between them.